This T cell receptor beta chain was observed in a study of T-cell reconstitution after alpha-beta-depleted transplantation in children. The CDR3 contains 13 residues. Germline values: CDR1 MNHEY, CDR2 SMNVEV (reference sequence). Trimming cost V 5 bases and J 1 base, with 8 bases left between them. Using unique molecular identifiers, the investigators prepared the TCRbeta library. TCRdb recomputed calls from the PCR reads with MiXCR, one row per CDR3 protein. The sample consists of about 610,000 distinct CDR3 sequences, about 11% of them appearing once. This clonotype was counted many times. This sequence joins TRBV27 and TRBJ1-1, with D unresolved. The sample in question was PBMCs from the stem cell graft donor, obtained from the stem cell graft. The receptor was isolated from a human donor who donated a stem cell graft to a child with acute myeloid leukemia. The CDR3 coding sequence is TGTGCCAGCAGTATACGTCAGAACACTGAAGCTTTCTTT. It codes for CASSIRQNTEAFF.